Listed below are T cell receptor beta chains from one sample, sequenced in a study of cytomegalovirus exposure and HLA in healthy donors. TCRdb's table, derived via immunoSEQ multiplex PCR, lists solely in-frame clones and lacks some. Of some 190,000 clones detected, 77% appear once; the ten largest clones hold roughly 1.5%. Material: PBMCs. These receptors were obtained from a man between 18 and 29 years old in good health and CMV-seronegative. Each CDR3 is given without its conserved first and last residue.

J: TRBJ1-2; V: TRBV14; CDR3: ASSQVPRGQGYT
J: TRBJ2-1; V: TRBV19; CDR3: ASSIPGLGGDNEQF
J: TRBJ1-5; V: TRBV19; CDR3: ASSMVRTASNQPQH
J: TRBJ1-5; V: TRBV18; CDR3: ASSGQGRLEPQH
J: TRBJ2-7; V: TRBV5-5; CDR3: ASSLQGGREQY
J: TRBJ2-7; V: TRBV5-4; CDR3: ASSLKRSGDEQY
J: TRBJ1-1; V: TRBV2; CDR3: ASSDLPPQQTAEAF
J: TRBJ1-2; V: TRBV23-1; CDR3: ASSQARGVYGYT
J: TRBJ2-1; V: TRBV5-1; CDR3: ASSPRLAGIVNEQF
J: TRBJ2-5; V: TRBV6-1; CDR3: ASSWTSVETQY
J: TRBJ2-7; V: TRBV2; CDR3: ASSGQATYEQY
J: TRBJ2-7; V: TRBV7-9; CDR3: ASSQTGGYEQY
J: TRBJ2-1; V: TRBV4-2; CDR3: ASSHTLGLAGDEQF
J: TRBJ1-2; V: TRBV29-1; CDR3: SAVGQINGYT
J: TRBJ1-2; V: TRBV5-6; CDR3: ASSRARGAGGYT
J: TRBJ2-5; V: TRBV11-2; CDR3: ASSLASGYQETQY
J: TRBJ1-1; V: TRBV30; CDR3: AWRPSLPPTGSGTEAF
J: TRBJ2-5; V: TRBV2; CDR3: ASSVIQETQY
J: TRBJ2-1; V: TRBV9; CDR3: ASSSGLAGGPGRDEQF
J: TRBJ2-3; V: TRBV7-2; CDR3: ASSLRQGGGVGTDTQY
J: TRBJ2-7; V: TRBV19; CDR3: ASSTSWDRTLSYEQY
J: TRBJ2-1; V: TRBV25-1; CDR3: ASSEIGVEQF
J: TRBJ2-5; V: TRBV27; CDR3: ASSLDSTGAETQY
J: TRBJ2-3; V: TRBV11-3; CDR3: ASSPPGSRTDTQY
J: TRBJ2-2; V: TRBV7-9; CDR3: ASSLGQGSSGELF
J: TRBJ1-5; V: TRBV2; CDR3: ASSEEGHPPQH
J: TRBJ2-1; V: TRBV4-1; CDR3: ASNKDTLLGEQF
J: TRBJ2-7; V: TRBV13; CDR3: ASSPGGGSSYEQY
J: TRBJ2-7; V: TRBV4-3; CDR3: ASSQGPLAGLDEQY
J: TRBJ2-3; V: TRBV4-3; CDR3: ASSLRTSGGAAYTDTQY
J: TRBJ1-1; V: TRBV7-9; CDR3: ASSLALGGDEDTEAF
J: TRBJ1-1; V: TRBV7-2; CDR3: ASSLGTGFTEAF
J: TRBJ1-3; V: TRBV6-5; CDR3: ASKFYSSGNTIY
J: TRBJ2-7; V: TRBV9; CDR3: ASSRTSSHEQY
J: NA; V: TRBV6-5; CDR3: ASSSDSSSYEQY
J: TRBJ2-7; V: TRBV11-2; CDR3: ASSLATKLYEQY